This record looks at one T cell receptor beta chain sequence and its context. Antigen unknown. Template switching added a universal primer site, and cDNA bore unique molecular identifiers. TCRdb itself ran the 5' RACE reads through MiXCR, one entry per CDR3 protein. The sample yields roughly 260,000 distinct CDR3 sequences, around 15% seen once. The data originate from a study of identical twins. Overall study results and limits: Cross-sectional statistical analysis was relied on for the conclusions, without the same donors being followed. Clonotypes of the beta chain that were abundant in cord blood carried fewer insertions (memory repertoires showed none). Out-of-frame TCR alpha sharing in monozygotic twins exceeded recombination model predictions.

Germline V gene data show CDR1 as WSHSY and CDR2 as SAAADI. V gave up 6 bases and J gave up 0 bases, with 12 bases separating them. The length of the CDR3 is 14 residues. The chain recombines TRBV10-2 with TRBJ2-7; D call uncertain. The TCR was taken from a young woman in good health. The sample taken for sequencing was memory (CD45RO+) T cells sorted from blood. The CDR3 sequence: CASRTSLSSYEQYF. The DNA of the CDR3 is TGCGCCAGCAGGACAAGTCTTAGCTCCTACGAGCAGTACTTC.